This T cell receptor (beta chain) appears in the sequencing data of a study of OX40 agonist ivuxolimab in advanced cancers. Findings of the study overall: In the 0.1-3.0 mg/kg groups, partial responders showed among the lowest expansion. Not determined was the antigen specificity of the expanded peripheral T cells. CD8+ T cells (on average) carried more expanded clones than CD4+ T cells.

Blood sampling was done at baseline, cycle 4 day 1, and cycle 7 day 1. This CDR3 is built from 13 residues. Germline V lookup: CDR1 LNHNV, CDR2 YYDKDF (reference sequence). Trimming took 0 bases from V and 8 from J, leaving 7 bases between them. Generated by immunoSEQ multiplex PCR, the TCRdb table keeps only in-frame clones and is missing some. Of tens of thousands of clones listed, more than 80% are singletons. With regard to this clone: Its matching antigen is unknown.

Sequences were derived from CD4+ or CD8+ T cells sorted from blood, sampled in a trial of the OX40 agonist ivuxolimab. The V and J genes are TRBV15 and TRBJ1-4; D call uncertain. This receptor was obtained from an adult with an advanced solid tumor such as melanoma, head and neck, liver or kidney cancer. CDR3 residues: CATSRDAAEKLFF. The CDR3 region has the DNA TGTGCCACCAGCAGAGATGCGGCGGAAAAACTGTTTTTT. Drawing the rest from reference TRBV15 and TRBJ1-4, the complete variable domain is DAMVIQNPRYQVTQFGKPVTLSCSQTLNHNVMYWYQQKSSQAPKLLFHYYDKDFNNEADTPDNFQSRRPNTSFCFLDIRSPGLGDTAMYLCATSRDAAEKLFFGSGTQLSVL.